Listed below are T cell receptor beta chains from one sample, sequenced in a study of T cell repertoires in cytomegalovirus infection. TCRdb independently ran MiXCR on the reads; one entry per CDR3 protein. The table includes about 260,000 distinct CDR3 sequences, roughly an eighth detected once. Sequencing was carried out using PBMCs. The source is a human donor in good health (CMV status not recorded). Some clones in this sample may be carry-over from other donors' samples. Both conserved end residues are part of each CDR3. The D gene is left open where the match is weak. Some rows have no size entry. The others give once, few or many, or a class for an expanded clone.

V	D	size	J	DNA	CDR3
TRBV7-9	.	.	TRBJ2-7	TGTGCCAGCAGCTTGGTGACTGTGTTTGAGCAGTACTTC	CASSLVTVFEQYF
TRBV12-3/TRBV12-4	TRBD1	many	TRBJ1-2	TGTGCCAGCAGTCCCGGGACAGTGCTGTTGGGTGGCTACACCTTC	CASSPGTVLLGGYTF
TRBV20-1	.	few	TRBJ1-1	TGCAGTGCTGCAAATTCCGACAGGCTTGGCACTGAAGCTTTCTTT	CSAANSDRLGTEAFF
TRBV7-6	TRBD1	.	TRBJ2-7	TGTGCCAGCAGCCTGCGGACAGGCCTCTCCTACGAGCAGTACTTC	CASSLRTGLSYEQYF
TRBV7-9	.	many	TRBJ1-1	TGTGCCAGCAGCTTGGTGGGCCGGGAAGCTTTCTTT	CASSLVGREAFF
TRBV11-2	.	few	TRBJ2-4	TGTGCCAGCAGCCCCACCCGGTCCCAAAACATTCAGTACTTC	CASSPTRSQNIQYF
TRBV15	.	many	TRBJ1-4	TGTGCCACCAGCAGAGAGTCTGCAACTAATGAAAAACTGTTTTTT	CATSRESATNEKLFF
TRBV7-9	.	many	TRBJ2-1	TGTGCCAGCAGCCCCCCCACTGGGCCTCTACGCAATGAGCAGTTCTTC	CASSPPTGPLRNEQFF
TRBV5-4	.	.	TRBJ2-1	TGTGCCAGCAGCTTCATCCGTTCTGGAGATGAGCAGTTCTTC	CASSFIRSGDEQFF
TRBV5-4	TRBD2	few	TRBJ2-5	TGTGCCAGCAGCCGCCGGACTAGCGGGGCTGTAGAGACCCAGTACTTC	CASSRRTSGAVETQYF
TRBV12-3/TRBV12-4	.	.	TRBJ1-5	TGTGCCAGCAGTTTAAGGGCAGGGCTACAGCCCCAGCATTTT	CASSLRAGLQPQHF
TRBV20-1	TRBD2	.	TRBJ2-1	TGCAGTGCTAGGGCCCTAGCGGGGGGTGGCTACAATGAGCAGTTCTTC	CSARALAGGGYNEQFF
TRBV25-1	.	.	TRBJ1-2	TGTGCCAGCAGTGAATATCGGGACCACGCAGGCTACACCTTC	CASSEYRDHAGYTF
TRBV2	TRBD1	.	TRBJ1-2	TGTGCCAGCAGTTCCCAGGGGGCCAACTATGGCTACACCTTC	CASSSQGANYGYTF
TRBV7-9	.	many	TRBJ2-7	TGTGCCAGCACCGGTTCCTACGAGCAGTACTTC	CASTGSYEQYF
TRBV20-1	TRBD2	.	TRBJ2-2	TGCAGTGCTAGGAGGGAACTAGCGGGGGTGAACACCGGGGAGCTGTTTTTT	CSARRELAGVNTGELFF
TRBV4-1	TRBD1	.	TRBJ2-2	TGCGCCAGCAGCGATTACGGACAGGACACCGGGGAGCTGTTTTTT	CASSDYGQDTGELFF
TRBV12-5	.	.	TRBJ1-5	TGTGCTAGTGGTTCCGGACAGCCCAATCAGCCCCAGCATTTT	CASGSGQPNQPQHF
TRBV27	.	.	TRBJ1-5	TGTGCCAGCAGTTCAAGGGGTTGGCAGCCCCAGCATTTT	CASSSRGWQPQHF
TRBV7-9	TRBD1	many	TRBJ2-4	TGTGCCAGCAGCTCACACAGGGGTAACATTCAGTACTTC	CASSSHRGNIQYF
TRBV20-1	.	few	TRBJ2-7	TGCAGTGCTAGAGATCTTGAGGGTCCCTACGAGCAGTACTTC	CSARDLEGPYEQYF
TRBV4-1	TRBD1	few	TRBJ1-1	TGCGCCAGCAGCCTAGTCCCGGGACAGGGAAGGGGCACTGAAGCTTTCTTT	CASSLVPGQGRGTEAFF
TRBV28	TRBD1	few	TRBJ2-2	TGTGCCAGCCAGGGGGCTCCTTTGACCGGGGAGCTGTTTTTT	CASQGAPLTGELFF
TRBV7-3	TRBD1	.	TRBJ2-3	TGTGCCAGCAGCTTTGACAGGGGGGACACAGATACGCAGTATTTT	CASSFDRGDTDTQYF
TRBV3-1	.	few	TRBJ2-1	TGTGCCAGCAGCCAATATCCGAAAGTCGGATACAATGAGCAGTTCTTC	CASSQYPKVGYNEQFF
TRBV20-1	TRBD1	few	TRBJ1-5	TGCAGTGCTAGAGATTGGCAGGGGACAGAGTCCAATCAGCCCCAGCATTTT	CSARDWQGTESNQPQHF
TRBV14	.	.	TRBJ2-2	TGTGCCAGCAGCCAAGCCACAGGGTTCCTCGGGGAGCTGTTTTTT	CASSQATGFLGELFF
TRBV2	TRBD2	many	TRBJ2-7	TGTGCCAGCGCGCTCACGGAACTAGCGGCCTACGAGCAGTACTTC	CASALTELAAYEQYF
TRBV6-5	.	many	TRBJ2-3	TGTGCCAGCAGTCCGGGAGCTGTAGATACGCAGTATTTT	CASSPGAVDTQYF
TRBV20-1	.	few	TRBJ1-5	TGCAGTGCAGAAGCAGGGGTGAGTCAGCCCCAGCATTTT	CSAEAGVSQPQHF
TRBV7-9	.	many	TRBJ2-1	TGTGCCAGCAGCTTCGCCGGGACTCCCTCCTACAATGAGCAGTTCTTC	CASSFAGTPSYNEQFF
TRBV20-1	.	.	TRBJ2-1	TGCAGTGCTAGAGATTGGGAAAGGGGTAGGCTCTATGAGCAGTTCTTC	CSARDWERGRLYEQFF
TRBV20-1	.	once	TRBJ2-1	TGCAGTGCTAACAATCAGGGGAGCTCCTACAATGCGCAGTTCTTC	CSANNQGSSYNAQFF
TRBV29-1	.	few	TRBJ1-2	TGCAGCACCGAACAGACATATGGCTACACCTTC	CSTEQTYGYTF
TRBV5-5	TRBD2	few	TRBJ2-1	TGTGCCAGCAGCTTTAACAGCGGGGCGAGCAATGAGCAGTTCTTC	CASSFNSGASNEQFF
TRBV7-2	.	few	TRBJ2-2	TGTGCCAGCAGCACCGGGCTGGGGGTCCCCGGGGAGCTGTTTTTT	CASSTGLGVPGELFF
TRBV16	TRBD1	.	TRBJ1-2	TGTGCCAGCAGCCCGCGGGGGTCCACAGGGGACGGCTACACCTTC	CASSPRGSTGDGYTF
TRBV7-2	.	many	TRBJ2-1	TGTGCCAGCAGCTTATCTCGGGGGTCGGCCTACAATGAGCAGTTCTTC	CASSLSRGSAYNEQFF
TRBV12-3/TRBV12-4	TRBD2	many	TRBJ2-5	TGTGCCAGCAGCAAAAATGGCGGGGGAGAAGAGACCCAGTACTTC	CASSKNGGGEETQYF
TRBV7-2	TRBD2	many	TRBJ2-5	TGTGCCAGCAGCTTAGACCGACTAGCGGGAAAAATCGAGACCCAGTACTTC	CASSLDRLAGKIETQYF
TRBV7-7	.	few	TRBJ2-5	TGTGCTAGCAGCTTGACAGGCCTGGAGACCCAGTACTTC	CASSLTGLETQYF
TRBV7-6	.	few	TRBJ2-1	TGTGCCAGCAGCTTAGAACGGAGCTCCTACAATGAGCAGTTCTTC	CASSLERSSYNEQFF
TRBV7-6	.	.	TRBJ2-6	TGTGCCAGCAGCCCGAGGGCCGCTGGGGCCAACGCCCTGACTTTC	CASSPRAAGANALTF
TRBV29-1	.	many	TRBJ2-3	TGCAGCGTTGAGAACAGGGGCACAGATACGCAGTATTTT	CSVENRGTDTQYF
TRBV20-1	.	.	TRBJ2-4	TGCAGTGCACCTCCCCGACAGAAAGCCAAAAACATTCAGTACTTC	CSAPPRQKAKNIQYF
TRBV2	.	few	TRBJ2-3	TGTGCCAGCAGTGAACACGAGGCAGGGGCACTGTCGGATACGCAGTATTTT	CASSEHEAGALSDTQYF